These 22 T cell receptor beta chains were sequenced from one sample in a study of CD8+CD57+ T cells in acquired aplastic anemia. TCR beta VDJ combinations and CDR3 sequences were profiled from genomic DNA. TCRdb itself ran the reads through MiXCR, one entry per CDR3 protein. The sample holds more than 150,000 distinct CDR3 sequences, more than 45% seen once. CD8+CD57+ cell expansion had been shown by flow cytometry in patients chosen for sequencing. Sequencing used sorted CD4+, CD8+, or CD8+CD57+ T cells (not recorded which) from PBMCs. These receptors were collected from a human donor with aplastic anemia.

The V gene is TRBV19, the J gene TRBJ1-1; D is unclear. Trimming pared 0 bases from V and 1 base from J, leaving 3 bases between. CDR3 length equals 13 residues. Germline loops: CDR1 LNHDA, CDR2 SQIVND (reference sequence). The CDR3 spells CASSIEANTEAFF. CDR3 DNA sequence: TGTGCCAGTAGTATAGAAGCGAACACTGAAGCTTTCTTT.

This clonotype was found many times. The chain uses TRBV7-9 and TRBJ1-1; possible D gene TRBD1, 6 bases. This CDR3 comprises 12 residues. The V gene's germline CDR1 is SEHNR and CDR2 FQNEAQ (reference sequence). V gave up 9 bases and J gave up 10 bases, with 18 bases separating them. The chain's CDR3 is CASGTGGFVAFF. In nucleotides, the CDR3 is TGTGCCAGTGGGACGGGGGGCTTTGTAGCTTTCTTT.

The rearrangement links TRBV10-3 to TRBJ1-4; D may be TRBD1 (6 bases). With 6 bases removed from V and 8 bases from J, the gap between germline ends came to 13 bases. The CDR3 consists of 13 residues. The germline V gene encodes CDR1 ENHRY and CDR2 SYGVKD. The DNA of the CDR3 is TGTGCCATCAGCGCGGTCGGGGGCGAAAAACTGTTTTTT. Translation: CAISAVGGEKLFF.

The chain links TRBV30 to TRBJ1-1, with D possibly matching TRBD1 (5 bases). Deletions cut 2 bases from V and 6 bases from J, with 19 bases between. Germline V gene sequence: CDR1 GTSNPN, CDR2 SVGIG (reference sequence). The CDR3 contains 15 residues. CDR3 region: CAWSHKGVRDAEAFF. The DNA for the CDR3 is TGTGCCTGGAGTCATAAAGGGGTACGCGACGCTGAAGCTTTCTTT.

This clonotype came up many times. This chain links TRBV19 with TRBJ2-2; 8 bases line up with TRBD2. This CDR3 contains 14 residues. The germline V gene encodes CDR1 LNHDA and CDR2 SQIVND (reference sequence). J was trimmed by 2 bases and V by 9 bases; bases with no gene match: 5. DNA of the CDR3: TGTGCCAGCACTTTAGCGGGAAACACCGGGGAGCTGTTTTTT. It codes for CASTLAGNTGELFF.

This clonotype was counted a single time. The CDR3 DNA follows: TGCAGCGTTGGGGCGGAGCGGGAAAAACTGTTTTTT. Translating gives CSVGAEREKLFF. The chain has TRBV29-1 and TRBJ1-4; D remains ambiguous. CDR1 SQVTM and CDR2 ANQGSEA come from the germline V gene. The V gene lost 4 bases and the J gene lost 8 bases, with 11 bases spanning the gap. CDR3 length: 12 residues.

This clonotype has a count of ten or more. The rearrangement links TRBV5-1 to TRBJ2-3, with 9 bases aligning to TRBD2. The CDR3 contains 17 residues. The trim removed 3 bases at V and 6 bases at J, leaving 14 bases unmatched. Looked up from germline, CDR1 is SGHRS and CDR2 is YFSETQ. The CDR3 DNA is TGCGCCAGCAGCTCCTCTACCGGGACTAGCAAGCCGGATACGCAGTATTTT. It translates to CASSSSTGTSKPDTQYF.

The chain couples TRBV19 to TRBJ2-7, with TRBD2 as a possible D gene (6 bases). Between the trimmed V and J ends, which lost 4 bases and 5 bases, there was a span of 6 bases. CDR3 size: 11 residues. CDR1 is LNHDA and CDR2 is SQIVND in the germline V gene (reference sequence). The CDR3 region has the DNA TGTGCCAGTAGTAGGGGGGACGAGCAGTACTTC. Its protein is CASSRGDEQYF.

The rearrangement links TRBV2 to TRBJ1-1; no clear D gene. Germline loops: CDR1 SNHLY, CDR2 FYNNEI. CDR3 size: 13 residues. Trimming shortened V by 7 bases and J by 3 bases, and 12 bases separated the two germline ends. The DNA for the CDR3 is TGTGCCAGCACTTCGACTCCGGACACTGAAGCTTTCTTT. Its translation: CASTSTPDTEAFF.

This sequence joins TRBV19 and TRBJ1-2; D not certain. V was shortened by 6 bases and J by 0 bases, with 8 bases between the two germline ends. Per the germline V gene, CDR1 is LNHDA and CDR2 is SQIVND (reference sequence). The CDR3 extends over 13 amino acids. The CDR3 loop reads CASRDGANYGYTF. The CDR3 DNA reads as TGTGCCAGTAGGGATGGGGCTAACTATGGCTACACCTTC.

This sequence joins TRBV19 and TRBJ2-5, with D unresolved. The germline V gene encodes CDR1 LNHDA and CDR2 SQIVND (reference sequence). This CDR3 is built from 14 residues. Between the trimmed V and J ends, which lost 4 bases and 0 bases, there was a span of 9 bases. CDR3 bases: TGTGCCAGTAGTAGCGTCTCCTACCAAGAGACCCAGTACTTC. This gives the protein CASSSVSYQETQYF.

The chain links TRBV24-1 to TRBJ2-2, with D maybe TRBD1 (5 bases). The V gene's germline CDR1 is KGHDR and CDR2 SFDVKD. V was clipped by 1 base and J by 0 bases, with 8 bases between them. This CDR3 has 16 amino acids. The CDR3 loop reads CATSDLGDTNTGELFF. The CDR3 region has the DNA TGTGCCACCAGTGATTTAGGGGATACGAACACCGGGGAGCTGTTTTTT.

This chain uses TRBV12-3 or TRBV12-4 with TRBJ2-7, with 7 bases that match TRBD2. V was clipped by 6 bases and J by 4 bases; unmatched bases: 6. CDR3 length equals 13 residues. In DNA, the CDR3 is TGTGCCAGCAGGGGGCTAGCGGTTTACGAGCAGTACTTC. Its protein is CASRGLAVYEQYF.

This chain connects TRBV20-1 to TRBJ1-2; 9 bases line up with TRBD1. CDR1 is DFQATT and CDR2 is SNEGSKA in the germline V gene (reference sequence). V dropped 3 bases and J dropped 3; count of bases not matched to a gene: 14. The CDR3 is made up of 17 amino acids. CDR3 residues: CSARVKTAQGADYGYTF. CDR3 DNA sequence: TGCAGTGCTAGGGTAAAAACGGCACAGGGGGCTGACTATGGCTACACCTTC.

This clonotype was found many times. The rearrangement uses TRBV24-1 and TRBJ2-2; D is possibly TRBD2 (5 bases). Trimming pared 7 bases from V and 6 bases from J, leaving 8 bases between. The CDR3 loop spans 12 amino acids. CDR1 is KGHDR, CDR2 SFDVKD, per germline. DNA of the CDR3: TGTGCCACCAGGGACTCCGCCGGGGAGCTGTTTTTT. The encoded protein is CATRDSAGELFF.

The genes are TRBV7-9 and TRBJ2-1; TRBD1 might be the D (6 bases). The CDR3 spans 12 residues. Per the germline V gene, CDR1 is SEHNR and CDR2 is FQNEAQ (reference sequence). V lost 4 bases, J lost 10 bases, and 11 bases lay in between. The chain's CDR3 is CASSSTGMEQFF. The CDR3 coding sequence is TGTGCCAGCAGCTCTACAGGGATGGAGCAGTTCTTC.

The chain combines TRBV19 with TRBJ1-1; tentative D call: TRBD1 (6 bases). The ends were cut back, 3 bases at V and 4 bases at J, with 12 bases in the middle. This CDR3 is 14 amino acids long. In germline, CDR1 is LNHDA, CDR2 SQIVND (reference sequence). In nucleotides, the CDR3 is TGTGCCAGTAGTATGTCCCAGGGGAGCACTGAAGCTTTCTTT. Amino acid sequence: CASSMSQGSTEAFF.

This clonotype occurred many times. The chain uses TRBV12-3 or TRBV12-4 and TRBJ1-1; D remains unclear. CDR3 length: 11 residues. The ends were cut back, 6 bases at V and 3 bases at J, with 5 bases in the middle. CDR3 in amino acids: CASSFYTEAFF. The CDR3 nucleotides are TGTGCCAGCAGCTTCTACACTGAAGCTTTCTTT.

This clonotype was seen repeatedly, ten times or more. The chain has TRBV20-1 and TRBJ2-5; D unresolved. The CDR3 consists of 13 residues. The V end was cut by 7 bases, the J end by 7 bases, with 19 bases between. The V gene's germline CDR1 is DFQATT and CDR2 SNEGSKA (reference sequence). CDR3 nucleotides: TGCAGTGTAAGAGGAGTCTTGGTGGGGACCCAGTACTTC. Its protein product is CSVRGVLVGTQYF.

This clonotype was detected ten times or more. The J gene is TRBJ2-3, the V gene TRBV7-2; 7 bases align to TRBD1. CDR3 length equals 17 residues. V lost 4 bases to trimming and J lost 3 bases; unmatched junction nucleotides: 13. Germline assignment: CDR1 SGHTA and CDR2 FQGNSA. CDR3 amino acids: CASSSIFDRVETDTQYF. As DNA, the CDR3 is TGTGCCAGCAGCTCCATATTCGACAGGGTTGAAACAGATACGCAGTATTTT.

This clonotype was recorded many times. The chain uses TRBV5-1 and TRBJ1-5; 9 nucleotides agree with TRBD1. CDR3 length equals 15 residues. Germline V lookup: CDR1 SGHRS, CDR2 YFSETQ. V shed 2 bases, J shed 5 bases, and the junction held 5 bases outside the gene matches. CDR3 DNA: TGCGCCAGCAGCTTCACAGGGGGCGTCGATCAGCCCCAGCATTTT. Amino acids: CASSFTGGVDQPQHF.

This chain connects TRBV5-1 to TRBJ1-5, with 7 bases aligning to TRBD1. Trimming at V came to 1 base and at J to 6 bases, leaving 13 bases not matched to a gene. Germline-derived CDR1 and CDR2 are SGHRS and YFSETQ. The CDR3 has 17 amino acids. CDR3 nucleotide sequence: TGCGCCAGCAGCTTGACTATAGGTCAGGGGGGATTTCAGCCCCAGCATTTT. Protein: CASSLTIGQGGFQPQHF.